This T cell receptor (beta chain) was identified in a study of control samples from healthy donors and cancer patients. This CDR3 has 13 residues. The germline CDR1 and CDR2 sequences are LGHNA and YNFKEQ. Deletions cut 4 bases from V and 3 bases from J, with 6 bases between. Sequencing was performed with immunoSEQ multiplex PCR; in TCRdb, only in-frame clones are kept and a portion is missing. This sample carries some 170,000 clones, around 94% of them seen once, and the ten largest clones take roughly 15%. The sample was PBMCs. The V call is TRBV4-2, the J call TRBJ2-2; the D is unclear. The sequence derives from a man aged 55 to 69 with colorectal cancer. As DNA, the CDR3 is TGTGCCAGCAGCCGGAAGGACACCGGGGAGCTGTTTTTT. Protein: CASSRKDTGELFF.